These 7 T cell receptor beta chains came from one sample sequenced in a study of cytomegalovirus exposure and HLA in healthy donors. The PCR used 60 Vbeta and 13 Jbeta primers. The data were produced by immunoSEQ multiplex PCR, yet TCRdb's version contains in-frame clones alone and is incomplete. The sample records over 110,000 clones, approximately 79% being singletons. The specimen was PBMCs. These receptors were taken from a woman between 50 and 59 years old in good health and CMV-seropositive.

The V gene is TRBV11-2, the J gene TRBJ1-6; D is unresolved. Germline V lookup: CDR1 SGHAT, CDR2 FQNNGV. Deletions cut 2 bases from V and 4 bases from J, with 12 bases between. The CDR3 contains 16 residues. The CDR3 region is CASSLLPGRYNSPLHF. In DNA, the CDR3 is TGTGCCAGCAGCTTACTTCCAGGCCGATATAATTCACCCCTCCACTTT.

In DNA form, the CDR3 reads TGCGCCAGCAGCCAACAGAGGACAGGGGGGAGCAATCAGCCCCAGCATTTT. Translated: CASSQQRTGGSNQPQHF. The chain links TRBV4-3 to TRBJ1-5; 10 nucleotides agree with TRBD1. The CDR3 totals 17 residues. Germline CDR1 and CDR2: LGHNA and YSLEER. J lost 1 base, V lost 2 bases, and 5 bases had no gene match.

CDR3 sequence: CASSQAEGSYEQYF. The CDR3 DNA reads TGCGCCAGCAGCCAAGCAGAGGGCTCCTACGAGCAGTACTTC. This chain joins TRBV4-3 and TRBJ2-7, with D tentatively TRBD2 (5 bases). This CDR3 is 14 amino acids long. CDR1 LGHNA and CDR2 YSLEER come from the germline V gene. V was clipped by 1 base and J by 0 bases, with 7 bases between them.

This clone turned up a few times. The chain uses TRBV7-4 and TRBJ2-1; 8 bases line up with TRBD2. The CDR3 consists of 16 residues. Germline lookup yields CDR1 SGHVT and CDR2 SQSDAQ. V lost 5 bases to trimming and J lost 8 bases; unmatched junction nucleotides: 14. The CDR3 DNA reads TGTGCCAGCAGCCCTACGGGAGCGGGGGCTCGCGATGAGCAGTTCTTC. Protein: CASSPTGAGARDEQFF.

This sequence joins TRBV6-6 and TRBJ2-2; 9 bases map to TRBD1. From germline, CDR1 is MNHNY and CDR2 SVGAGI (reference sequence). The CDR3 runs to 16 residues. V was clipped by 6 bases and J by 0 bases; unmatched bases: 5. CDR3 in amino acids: CASSRDRGANTGELFF. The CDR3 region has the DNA TGTGCCAGCAGCAGAGACAGGGGGGCGAACACCGGGGAGCTGTTTTTT.

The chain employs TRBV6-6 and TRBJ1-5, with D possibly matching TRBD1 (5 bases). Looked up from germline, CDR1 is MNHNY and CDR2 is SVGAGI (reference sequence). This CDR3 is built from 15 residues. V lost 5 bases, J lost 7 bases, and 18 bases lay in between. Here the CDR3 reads CASSATYSRAQPQHF. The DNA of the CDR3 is TGTGCCAGCAGTGCAACTTACAGCAGGGCACAGCCCCAGCATTTT.

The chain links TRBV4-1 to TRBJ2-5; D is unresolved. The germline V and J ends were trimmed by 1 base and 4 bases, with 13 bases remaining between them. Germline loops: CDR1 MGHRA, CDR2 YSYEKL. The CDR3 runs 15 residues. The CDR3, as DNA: TGCGCCAGCAGCCAAGGACAAGGTGTACGAGAGACCCAGTACTTC. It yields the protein CASSQGQGVRETQYF.